The rows below give T cell receptor beta chains drawn from one sample of a study of response to subunit inactivated influenza vaccine. In TCRdb, the RT-PCR reads were re-called with MiXCR into one record per CDR3 protein. The table has roughly 170,000 distinct CDR3 sequences, roughly 8.7% seen once. Specimen: non-naive T cells sorted from PBMCs, collected on the day of vaccination. The receptors originated from a man aged 50 or older who received an inactivated influenza vaccine. CDR3s include the opening cysteine and the closing phenylalanine or tryptophan. A D gene is named only where the DNA matches it firmly. Part of the rows lack a size; the others show once, few, many or a class for expanded clones.

V gene	D gene	J gene	clone size	CDR3 protein	CDR3 DNA
TRBV10-3	NA	TRBJ2-5	few	CAISESGTQSETQYF	TGTGCCATCAGTGAGTCGGGGACTCAATCAGAGACCCAGTACTTC
TRBV20-1	NA	TRBJ2-5	few	CSARPAEQETQYF	TGCAGTGCTAGACCGGCAGAACAAGAGACCCAGTACTTC
TRBV5-1	NA	TRBJ1-1	many	CASSWDTRGGTEAFF	TGCGCCAGCAGCTGGGACACCCGCGGTGGTACTGAAGCTTTCTTT
TRBV5-1	NA	TRBJ2-3	few	CASSLVGGPSYTQYF	TGCGCCAGCAGCTTGGTAGGCGGTCCTTCGTATACGCAGTATTTT
TRBV5-1	TRBD1	TRBJ2-7	many	CASSYEPNRGNMGFDYEQYF	TGCGCCAGCAGCTACGAACCCAACAGGGGGAATATGGGTTTTGACTACGAGCAGTACTTC
TRBV7-8	TRBD1	TRBJ1-6	many	CASRRGDSDRSPLHF	TGTGCCAGCAGGCGGGGGGACAGCGACCGTTCACCCCTCCACTTT
TRBV5-5	NA	TRBJ2-5	NA	CASRPLGQETQYF	TGTGCCAGCAGACCCCTCGGCCAAGAGACCCAGTACTTC
TRBV6-5	NA	TRBJ2-6	few	CASSYRGTGANVLTF	TGTGCCAGCAGTTACCGGGGGACTGGGGCCAACGTCCTGACTTTC
TRBV28	TRBD1	TRBJ2-7	NA	CASSWGQDEQYF	TGTGCCAGCAGCTGGGGACAGGACGAGCAGTACTTC
TRBV20-1	NA	TRBJ2-7	few	CSASVRADSYEQYF	TGCAGTGCTAGTGTACGGGCCGACTCCTACGAGCAGTACTTC
TRBV7-2	NA	TRBJ1-3	few	CASSLGRGNTIYF	TGTGCCAGCAGCTTAGGGCGGGGAAACACCATATATTTT
TRBV27	NA	TRBJ2-3	many	CASSRTRPTDTQYF	TGTGCCAGCAGTAGAACTAGGCCCACAGATACGCAGTATTTT
TRBV12-3/TRBV12-4	NA	TRBJ2-1	many	CASSPLGVTEQFF	TGTGCCAGCAGCCCGCTAGGAGTCACTGAGCAGTTCTTC
TRBV4-3	NA	TRBJ2-2	NA	CASSPDYYTGELFF	TGCGCCAGCAGCCCCGACTACTACACCGGGGAGCTGTTTTTT
TRBV27	NA	TRBJ1-4	NA	CASSTDVTAGEKLFF	TGTGCCAGCAGTACGGACGTCACCGCGGGGGAAAAACTGTTTTTT
TRBV5-1	NA	TRBJ2-3	few	CASSLEGFSGTDTQYF	TGCGCCAGCAGCTTGGAGGGTTTTTCAGGCACAGATACGCAGTATTTT
TRBV29-1	NA	TRBJ2-3	NA	CSVWEGGTDTQYF	TGCAGCGTTTGGGAGGGGGGTACAGATACGCAGTATTTT
TRBV7-2	TRBD1	TRBJ2-3	few	CASRSGTGLDTQYF	TGTGCCAGCAGATCCGGGACAGGGTTAGATACGCAGTATTTT
TRBV7-9	NA	TRBJ1-1	few	CASSPQTLNTEAFF	TGTGCCAGCAGCCCCCAAACATTGAACACTGAAGCTTTCTTT
TRBV27	NA	TRBJ2-5	few	CASSLARAEETQYF	TGTGCCAGCAGTCTAGCAAGGGCTGAGGAGACCCAGTACTTC
TRBV5-1	NA	TRBJ2-7	many	CASSMIGGSYEQYF	TGCGCCAGCAGCATGATCGGGGGTTCCTACGAGCAGTACTTC
TRBV12-3/TRBV12-4	TRBD2	TRBJ2-1	few	CASSTGGQNGEQFF	TGTGCCAGCAGCACGGGGGGGCAAAATGGTGAGCAGTTCTTC
TRBV9	NA	TRBJ2-4	few	CASSVAFQGNIQYF	TGTGCCAGCAGCGTAGCTTTTCAGGGGAACATTCAGTACTTC
TRBV14	NA	TRBJ2-4	NA	CASSQDSSLAKNIQYF	TGTGCCAGCAGCCAAGATAGCAGTCTAGCCAAAAACATTCAGTACTTC
TRBV16	NA	TRBJ2-3	few	CASSLDLRGDTQYF	TGTGCCAGCAGCCTCGACCTCAGGGGTGATACGCAGTATTTT
TRBV12-3/TRBV12-4	TRBD2	TRBJ2-7	few	CASKKSGSLYEQYF	TGTGCCAGCAAGAAGAGCGGGAGTTTATACGAGCAGTACTTC
TRBV20-1	NA	TRBJ1-4	few	CSARAGTLDEKLFF	TGCAGTGCTAGGGCGGGAACCCTCGACGAAAAACTGTTTTTT
TRBV4-1	TRBD2	TRBJ2-1	NA	CASSQELTSRFGNEQFF	TGCGCCAGCAGCCAGGAACTGACTAGCCGGTTCGGCAATGAGCAGTTCTTC
TRBV2	TRBD2	TRBJ2-3	many	CASSDGTSGGDTQYF	TGTGCCAGCAGTGACGGAACTAGCGGCGGTGATACGCAGTATTTT
TRBV11-2	TRBD1	TRBJ1-5	few	CASSLDRGHGQPQHF	TGTGCCAGCAGCTTAGACAGGGGGCACGGTCAGCCCCAGCATTTT
TRBV28	NA	TRBJ1-1	NA	CASSFPGGWEAFF	TGTGCCAGCAGTTTCCCGGGAGGCTGGGAGGCTTTCTTT
TRBV11-1	TRBD2	TRBJ2-1	many	CASSLGGLAKRSYNEQFF	TGTGCCAGCAGCTTAGGAGGACTAGCCAAACGCTCCTACAATGAGCAGTTCTTC
TRBV6-1	TRBD2	TRBJ2-3	NA	CASRPGLAQDTQYF	TGTGCCAGCAGGCCGGGACTAGCCCAAGATACGCAGTATTTT
TRBV3-1	TRBD2	TRBJ2-1	NA	CASSPRLAGAYNEQFF	TGTGCCAGCAGCCCGCGACTAGCGGGAGCCTACAATGAGCAGTTCTTC
TRBV4-1	NA	TRBJ2-2	once	CASSQPRAGNTGELFF	TGCGCCAGCAGCCAGCCGCGGGCGGGGAACACCGGGGAGCTGTTTTTT
TRBV29-1	TRBD1	TRBJ1-1	few	CSAQRPGGVVTEAFF	TGCAGCGCCCAGCGGCCAGGGGGCGTAGTCACTGAAGCTTTCTTT
TRBV4-3	NA	TRBJ2-1	many	CASSQRVTGGGNEQFF	TGCGCCAGCAGCCAACGCGTTACAGGGGGGGGCAATGAGCAGTTCTTC
TRBV18	TRBD2	TRBJ2-1	NA	CASSPPGLAGLNEQFF	TGTGCCAGCTCACCACCGGGACTAGCGGGACTGAATGAGCAGTTCTTC
TRBV3-1	NA	TRBJ2-3	few	CASSQDGRFVDTQYF	TGTGCCAGCAGCCAAGATGGCAGGTTTGTAGATACGCAGTATTTT
TRBV7-8	TRBD2	TRBJ2-4	many	CASSLGGTSGGLNIQYF	TGTGCCAGCAGCTTAGGGGGGACTAGCGGGGGCCTAAACATTCAGTACTTC
TRBV12-3/TRBV12-4	TRBD1	TRBJ1-1	many	CASSFGQGGREGHTEAFF	TGTGCCAGCAGTTTCGGACAGGGGGGTAGGGAAGGGCACACTGAAGCTTTCTTT
TRBV3-1	NA	TRBJ2-1	NA	CASTKQGGAYNEQFF	TGTGCCAGCACCAAGCAGGGGGGCGCCTACAATGAGCAGTTCTTC
TRBV10-3	TRBD1	TRBJ2-5	NA	CAVSSPGQGVETQYF	TGTGCCGTCAGTTCTCCGGGACAGGGGGTGGAGACCCAGTACTTC
TRBV20-1	NA	TRBJ2-7	few	CSARGGLSSEQYF	TGCAGTGCTAGAGGTGGGCTTTCGAGTGAGCAGTACTTC
TRBV21-1	NA	TRBJ1-2	many	CASSKIRGWIHGYTF	TGTGCCAGCAGCAAAATACGGGGTTGGATCCATGGCTACACCTTC
TRBV4-3	TRBD1	TRBJ2-2	NA	CASSQGPRGLRGELFF	TGCGCCAGCAGCCAAGGCCCCAGGGGGCTAAGAGGGGAGCTGTTTTTT
TRBV20-1	NA	TRBJ1-4	NA	CSASPGPRGEKLFF	TGCAGTGCTAGCCCTGGCCCGAGAGGGGAAAAACTGTTTTTT
TRBV7-6	NA	TRBJ2-5	NA	CASSGLAPVETQYF	TGTGCCAGCAGCGGTCTAGCGCCAGTGGAGACCCAGTACTTC
TRBV10-3	NA	TRBJ2-2	few	CAIGKTENTGELFF	TGTGCCATCGGGAAGACAGAGAACACCGGGGAGCTGTTTTTT
TRBV3-1	NA	TRBJ2-7	NA	CASSPREGGPSYEQYF	TGTGCCAGCAGCCCCCGAGAAGGGGGACCCTCCTACGAGCAGTACTTC
TRBV10-2	TRBD1	TRBJ2-5	NA	CASSLQGVGGTQYF	TGCGCCAGCAGCCTCCAGGGGGTTGGGGGGACCCAGTACTTC
TRBV28	NA	TRBJ1-2	few	CASREGRSNYGYTF	TGTGCCAGCAGGGAGGGAAGATCCAACTATGGCTACACCTTC
TRBV20-1	NA	TRBJ1-5	NA	CSARPPGGYASNHPQHF	TGCAGTGCTAGACCTCCGGGAGGTTACGCGAGCAATCATCCCCAGCATTTT
TRBV5-6	NA	TRBJ2-6	many	CASSTGLGANVLTF	TGTGCCAGCAGCACAGGGTTAGGGGCCAACGTCCTGACTTTC
TRBV6-1	TRBD1	TRBJ2-7	many	CASRGTGRSYEQYF	TGTGCCAGCAGGGGGACAGGGCGCTCCTACGAGCAGTACTTC
TRBV10-3	NA	TRBJ1-5	many	CAISEDGSRRPQHF	TGTGCCATCAGCGAGGACGGGTCCAGGAGGCCCCAGCATTTT
TRBV10-3	TRBD1	TRBJ1-5	NA	CASSGTGTSQPQHF	TGTGCCAGCTCCGGGACAGGGACTTCGCAGCCCCAGCATTTT
TRBV6-1	NA	TRBJ1-2	NA	CASSGIEGRNGYTF	TGTGCCAGCAGTGGGATTGAGGGGCGGAATGGCTACACCTTC
TRBV3-1	TRBD2	TRBJ2-2	few	CASSFGLAGELFF	TGTGCCAGCAGCTTCGGACTAGCGGGGGAGCTGTTTTTT
TRBV5-1	TRBD1	TRBJ2-5	NA	CASSWGQNQETQYF	TGCGCCAGCAGCTGGGGACAGAACCAAGAGACCCAGTACTTC